This TCR beta chain was recorded in a study of cytomegalovirus exposure and HLA in healthy donors (dated 2017 in TCRdb). For the study in its entirety: According to an earlier analysis of several hundred of the donors, 150 million to 200 million T cells yielded 100 million or so unique TCR beta sequences and approximately 300 Gb of sequence data. HLA typing included class I and class II loci at four-digit resolution. Among 300 to 450 genotyped donors of the cohort, an average of about 240,000 unique TCR beta nucleotide sequences were sequenced per donor, around 20% of them non-productive. To study patterns of TCR occurrence, a later analysis re-analyzed previously published TCR beta repertoires from around 670 donors and added high-resolution HLA genotyping. The T cell repertoires of some 700 subjects were profiled by immunosequencing and related to cytomegalovirus serostatus. About 280 gigabases of sequencing data and around 90 million unique TCR sequences made up an early release that covered 500 to 700 HLA-typed donors. The later analysis used no new phenotypic data to find candidate immune exposures, relying instead on TCR beta sequences and their occurrence across donors. Four to six DR-DQ haplotypes were handled as single units for association and clustering because linkage in the cohort was strong. Besides the first cohort of around 670 subjects, a separate validation cohort made up of over a hundred different subjects was used. A later genetic analysis used genome-wide SNP genotypes for about 55% of the 666 donors, treating that subset as a discovery cohort. Typing coverage varied by locus: roughly 620-630 donors for A, B, C, DRB1 and DQB1; approximately 500 for DQA1; over 600 for DPA1; 450 to 480 for DPB1. To predict cytomegalovirus infection status, the study combined high-throughput TCR immunosequencing, statistical association of individual TCRs with disease status, and machine learning. An earlier analysis of more than 450 of the donors used high-throughput TCR beta sequencing to judge whether each TCR beta V gene segment behaved as functional or pseudogenic. Of the roughly 400 genotyped donors, over 70% fell in the genetic ancestry cluster associated with self-reported Caucasian donors. All discovery cohort repertoires had been generated on a single sequencing platform. The study was designed to test whether signatures of past pathogen exposure could be identified by cataloging public T cell receptors. Donor age, sex, ethnicity and CMV serostatus were compiled alongside the repertoire data.

Receptors were amplified or captured by the immunoSEQ multiplex PCR assay. For the multiplex PCR, a mixture combining 60 forward primers for TCR Vbeta segments and 13 reverse primers for TCR Jbeta segments was used. The CDR3 region of rearranged TCR beta genes was amplified from genomic DNA by a multiplex PCR assay. On the Illumina HiSeq System, the amplified TCR beta libraries were sequenced as 87-base-pair reads. In the authors' own workflow: A later analysis tallied roughly 76 million unique TCR beta chains across the 666 repertoires, and about 12 million of those chains were shared by two or more donors. To remove PCR and sequencing errors, raw reads were error-corrected and collapsed into unique sequences using a nearest-neighbor algorithm that merged closely related sequences. To assign V, D and J gene segments, CDR3 sequences were aligned to IMGT reference sequences. Each retained sequence needed at least a six-nucleotide match to both a V gene segment and a J gene segment. Rearrangements were called productive when the CDR3 lacked stop codons and stayed in frame with V and J; all others were non-productive. Following IMGT convention, CDR3 was defined as the stretch from the second conserved V-encoded cysteine up to the conserved J-encoded phenylalanine. Sequences without an unambiguous match to a single V gene segment were excluded from the earlier analysis of a few hundred of the donors. An earlier analysis of 587 of the donors called V segments functional above 56.7% productive rearrangements and segregating when the between-donor standard deviation exceeded 5%. A statistical classification framework was built to diagnose cytomegalovirus status from the catalog of TCR beta chain sequences. V and J gene assignment, in a later analysis, came from comparing TCR nucleotide sequences with IMGT/GENE-DB human TR gene sequences. A later analysis assigned CDR3 sequences and most-parsimonious VDJ recombination scenarios with the TCRdist pipeline. In a later analysis, each TCR beta chain was defined by its CDR3 amino acid sequence together with its V-gene family, and reads lacking a unique V-gene family were excluded. A later analysis removed 500 to 600 highly shared, low-generation-probability nucleotide sequences to deal with suspected cross-contamination and a sequencing artifact. In a later analysis, a clonal expansion index was calculated for each public chain from normalized within-repertoire ranks of inferred template counts. A later analysis computed generation probabilities with a VDJ recombination model fitted to out-of-frame rearrangements, and checked the results against IGoR. Hypergeometric tests were used in a later analysis to score TCR-TCR, TCR-HLA and TCR-CMV co-occurrence, with a repertoire-size bias correction applied to the TCR pairs. In a later analysis, false discovery rates were estimated by permuting HLA or CMV assignments 20 times. In a later analysis, co-occurring TCRs were grouped using DBSCAN, and TCRdist sequence similarity was added for clustering within HLA-allele-positive subsets. Co-occurrence clustering excluded repertoires with fewer than 30,000 or more than 120,000 public chains, plus five with anomalous nucleotide sharing. TCRdb holds this immuneACCESS table with in-frame rearrangements only. Some clones are missing; in checked studies, unresolved V genes explain under half, and the rest has no known cause. V, J and clone size are those of that table, while D and trimming were read from the DNA. The sample table holds 170,000 or so clones, of which roughly four fifths were seen once. The ten largest account for roughly 5.2% of the sample.

In total, about 650 healthy bone marrow donors made up the cohort. All cohort members were sampled while nominally healthy, although unrecorded immune exposures were likely present. The donor tested CMV seronegative and was one of the 352 seronegative cohort members. A peripheral blood sample was provided by each donor, and peripheral blood mononuclear cells were used for TCR beta sequencing. Genomic DNA was extracted from the blood cell samples with the Qiagen DNeasy Blood Extraction Kit. The CDR3 holds 15 amino acids from the cysteine to the phenylalanine. CDR3 DNA is the only sequence kept; it has 45 bases, read in frame from the first base. Ends trimmed: V by 3 bases, J by 8 bases; bases unmatched to a gene: 9. The germline V gene specifies LGHNA as CDR1 and YNFKEQ as CDR2. Broad study findings and their caveats: While some public TCRs were present in many individuals, most TCR sequences turned up only very rarely across donors. According to a later analysis, most CMV-associated TCR beta chains appeared to be HLA-restricted, and the HLA associations seemed to be driven largely by CMV exposure. According to a later genetic analysis, donors in an Asian-associated ancestry cluster had fewer N-insertions in productive TCRs than the approximately 650-donor mean. In a later analysis, HLA-associated TCR beta chains showed more clonal expansion and lower generation probabilities than non-associated chains that were equally common. Because counts were too low, approximately 18 rarely observed V segments, including chromosome 9 orphons, were excluded from the earlier analysis of roughly 580 of the donors. Specific HLA alleles were associated with more than 15,000 TCR beta sequences at a false discovery rate of 0.05 in a later analysis. Correlated functional status among segregating V segments might be attributable to linkage disequilibrium, but an unknown experimental factor could not be ruled out. Several of the top co-occurrence clusters appeared to be linked to parvovirus B19, influenza, CMV and Epstein-Barr virus, according to a later analysis. The cohort was sequenced for TCR beta chains only, and without alpha or paired-chain data the features that could be detected were limited. In a later analysis, TCR association rates were found to vary across HLA loci, with the most associated TCRs seen for DRB1 alleles and the fewest for HLA-C alleles. Presence/absence analyses assumed roughly uniform sequencing depth across donors, an assumption that may not hold. The study listed 150 to 200 TCR beta chains as associated with cytomegalovirus. The authors suggested that the approach could potentially be extended to other disease states and immunological phenotypes. Cytomegalovirus status was reported to be diagnosed by the classifier with high specificity and sensitivity in both the original and validation cohorts. In vitro tests confirmed that a few of the cytomegalovirus-associated TCR beta chains recognize cytomegalovirus antigens. A later genetic analysis associated a missense DCLRE1C variant with V-gene and J-gene trimming of TCR beta chains, and an independent cohort replicated the association. Broadly in line with IMGT annotations, most TCR beta V segments showed up in productive rearrangements about 90% or about 30% of the time in an earlier analysis of several hundred of the donors. Some IMGT-functional V segments, including TRBV6-2 and TRBV6-3, could not be distinguished by the 87-base-pair reads and were therefore excluded. A further reported finding was that TCR beta sequences accurately predicted the HLA-A and HLA-B alleles for most subjects in the first cohort. Strong co-occurrence of HLA alleles, especially DR and DQ, made assigning TCR associations to individual alleles difficult. Immune exposure information for the cohort was limited to CMV serostatus. Because HLA typing was unavailable for some donors at each locus, only the typed subset was used in association tests. A cluster of highly shared sequence variants was judged likely to be a technical artifact of the sequencing pipeline.

To note about this clone: Its antigen remains undetermined. Base-call qualities are not available, and no considerably larger clone is one nucleotide away.

The source of this sequence is a man between 18 and 29 years old in good health and CMV-seronegative. The V gene is TRBV4-2 and the J gene is TRBJ1-1, and 10 junction bases match TRBD1. Sequenced input: PBMCs. The DNA sequence is given as TGTGCCAGCAGCCACCCCGGGACAGGGGTAGCCGAAGCTTTCTTT. Protein translation: CASSHPGTGVAEAFF.